This TCR beta chain appears in the sequencing data of a study of cytomegalovirus exposure and HLA in healthy donors. For the study at large: Early release data held some 80 million unique TCRs from HLA-typed donors.

Details on this clone: Its antigen is not known.

The PCR made use of 60 Vbeta and 13 Jbeta primers. Profiled with immunoSEQ multiplex PCR; TCRdb holds only in-frame clones, not every one. The sample includes around 85,000 clones, 80% of them seen just once. Points from the study as a whole: Another analysis was done later, and it associated around 15,000 TCR beta sequences with HLA alleles at 0.05 false discovery rate. In a later analysis, most CMV-associated TCR beta chains appeared HLA-restricted. Available immune exposure information covered CMV serostatus only.

From germline, CDR1 is LNHDA and CDR2 SQIVND (reference sequence). The V segment lost 8 bases and the J segment 0 bases; nucleotides outside the gene matches: 6. CDR3 length: 15 amino acids. This receptor was taken from a woman between 45 and 60 years old in good health and CMV-seropositive. The genes are TRBV19 and TRBJ1-2; 10 positions agree with TRBD1. Source material: PBMCs. Here the CDR3 DNA reads TGTGCCAGTCTGGGACAGGGGCAAGCTAACTATGGCTACACCTTC. Translated, it gives CASLGQGQANYGYTF.